A single sample is the source of the 12 T cell receptor beta chains below, sequenced in a study of blood T cell repertoires in COVID-19 (dated by TCRdb to about 2020). Libraries came from the immunoSEQ multiplex PCR assay. Drawn from immuneACCESS, this table holds only the in-frame rearrangements with V and J called that TCRdb kept. Clones are partly lost; checked studies trace under half to an unresolved V gene and leave the rest unexplained. The sample table lists 250,000 to 300,000 clones, around 86% of them with a count of one. The ten largest clones add up to 2.2% of the sample. Sequencing was carried out using peripheral blood. The receptors come from a man aged 50 to 59 with acute or convalescent COVID-19.

The chain couples TRBV4-1 to TRBJ2-3; 9 nucleotides match TRBD2. CDR3 length: 17 amino acids. CDR1 is MGHRA and CDR2 is YSYEKL in the germline V gene. V shed 0 bases, J shed 0 bases, and the junction held 4 bases outside the gene matches. CDR3 in amino acids: CASSQETSGLSTDTQYF. DNA of the CDR3: TGCGCCAGCAGCCAAGAGACTAGCGGACTAAGCACAGATACGCAGTATTTT.

This clone was detected a few times. This rearrangement joins TRBV7-3 to TRBJ2-2; TRBD1 agrees at 8 bases. This CDR3 contains 15 residues. Losses at the gene ends were 5 bases for V and 8 bases for J; bases not matched to a gene: 10. Germline V gene lookup returns CDR1 SGHTA and CDR2 FQGTGA. The CDR3 here is CASSKGQVAPGELFF. The DNA for the CDR3 is TGTGCCAGCAGCAAGGGACAGGTGGCACCGGGGGAGCTGTTTTTT.

The chain joins TRBV18 to TRBJ2-7; 11 bases fit TRBD2. CDR1 and CDR2 (germline): KGHSH, LQKENI. This CDR3 comprises 17 residues. J lost 4 bases, V lost 2 bases, and 10 bases had no gene match. The CDR3 here is CASSPGTRLAGSYEQYF. The CDR3 DNA is TGTGCCAGCTCACCAGGGACCCGACTAGCGGGGTCATACGAGCAGTACTTC.

The J gene is TRBJ2-7, the V gene TRBV30; D might be TRBD1 (6 bases). The V and J ends lost 1 base and 2 bases respectively, with 12 bases between them. Looked up from germline, CDR1 is GTSNPN and CDR2 is SVGIG (reference sequence). This CDR3 spans 14 amino acids. CDR3 protein: CAWSAGTSPYEQYF. CDR3 bases: TGTGCCTGGAGTGCCGGGACAAGTCCCTACGAGCAGTACTTC.

The chain links TRBV5-5 to TRBJ2-3; tentative D call: TRBD2 (6 bases). Germline V lookup: CDR1 SGHKS, CDR2 YYEKEE (reference sequence). This CDR3 spans 16 amino acids. The V end was cut by 6 bases, the J end by 0 bases, with 17 bases between. The CDR3 sequence is CASNQPSSDSTDTQYF. The DNA of the CDR3 is TGTGCCAGCAACCAACCCTCTAGCGACAGCACAGATACGCAGTATTTT.

V is TRBV11-2 and J is TRBJ2-1; no clear D. V lost 5 bases to trimming and J lost 4 bases, with 12 bases between them. Germline V lookup: CDR1 SGHAT, CDR2 FQNNGV. The CDR3 loop spans 14 amino acids. The CDR3 sequence: CASSLLLTYNEQFF. The CDR3 DNA reads TGTGCCAGCAGCCTACTACTTACATACAATGAGCAGTTCTTC.

The chain recombines TRBV18 with TRBJ1-3; D unresolved. The CDR3 spans 15 residues. Germline V gene data show CDR1 as KGHSH and CDR2 as LQKENI. V was clipped by 1 base and J by 1 base, with 8 bases between them. The CDR3 spells CASSPQRVSGNTIYF. CDR3 nucleotide sequence: TGTGCCAGCTCACCACAGAGGGTTTCTGGAAACACCATATATTTT.

This chain connects TRBV7-3 to TRBJ1-2; D perhaps matches TRBD1 (6 bases). Trimming took 5 bases from V and 0 from J, leaving 16 bases between them. This CDR3 has 16 residues. Germline-derived CDR1 and CDR2 are SGHTA and FQGTGA. The CDR3 DNA follows: TGTGCCAGCAGCCCCGGTATTGGGGGCCCTAACTATGGCTACACCTTC. It translates to CASSPGIGGPNYGYTF.

This chain uses TRBV10-2 with TRBJ1-3; D uncertain. Germline V gene data show CDR1 as WSHSY and CDR2 as SAAADI. The CDR3 is made up of 12 amino acids. The germline V and J ends were trimmed by 5 bases and 4 bases, with 6 bases remaining between them. CDR3 bases: TGCGCCAGCAGTCCGTCCGGAAACACCATATATTTT. It is translated as CASSPSGNTIYF.

This sequence joins TRBV5-1 and TRBJ2-1; 7 bases agree with TRBD1. Trimming took 1 base from V and 2 from J; bases not matched to a gene: 3. The CDR3 runs to 15 residues. Germline-derived CDR1 and CDR2 are SGHRS and YFSETQ. DNA of the CDR3: TGCGCCAGCAGCTTGTGGCAGGGGGCCTACAATGAGCAGTTCTTC. This encodes CASSLWQGAYNEQFF.

Turning to this clone: The sample contains more than one DNA sequence encoding this CDR3. The chain recombines TRBV3-1 (or the pseudogene TRBV3-2) with TRBJ1-5; tentatively, D is TRBD1 (5 bases). The V and J ends lost 1 base and 7 bases respectively, with 14 bases between them. The germline V gene encodes CDR1 LGHDT and CDR2 YNNKEL (reference sequence). This CDR3 comprises 15 residues. The CDR3 loop is CASSQGGQGRQPQHF. The CDR3 bases are TGTGCCAGCAGCCAAGGGGGTCAGGGTAGGCAGCCCCAGCATTTT.

The chain couples TRBV14 to TRBJ2-5; possible D gene TRBD2, 6 bases. Germline lookup yields CDR1 SGHDN and CDR2 FVKESK. The CDR3 length is 15 residues. V was cut by 4 bases and J by 9 bases, with 21 bases left in between. This chain's CDR3 is CASSPPGSRRGAQYF. CDR3 DNA sequence: TGTGCCAGCAGCCCCCCGGGGAGTCGTCGCGGGGCCCAGTACTTC.